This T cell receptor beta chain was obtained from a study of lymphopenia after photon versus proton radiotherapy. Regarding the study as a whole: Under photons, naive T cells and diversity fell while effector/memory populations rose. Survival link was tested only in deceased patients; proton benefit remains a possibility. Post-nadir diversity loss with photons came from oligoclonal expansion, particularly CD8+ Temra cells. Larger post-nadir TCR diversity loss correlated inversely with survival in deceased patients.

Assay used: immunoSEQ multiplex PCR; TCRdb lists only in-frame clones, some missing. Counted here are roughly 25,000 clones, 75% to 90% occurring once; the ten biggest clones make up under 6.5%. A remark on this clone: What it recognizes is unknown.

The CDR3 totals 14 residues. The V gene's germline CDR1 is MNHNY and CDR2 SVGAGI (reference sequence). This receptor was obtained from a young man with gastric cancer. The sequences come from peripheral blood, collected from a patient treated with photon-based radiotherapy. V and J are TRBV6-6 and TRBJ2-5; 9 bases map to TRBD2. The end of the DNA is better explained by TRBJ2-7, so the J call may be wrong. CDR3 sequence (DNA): TGTGCCAGCATGACTAGCGGTGCTACCTACGAGCAGTACTTC. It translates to CASMTSGATYEQYF.